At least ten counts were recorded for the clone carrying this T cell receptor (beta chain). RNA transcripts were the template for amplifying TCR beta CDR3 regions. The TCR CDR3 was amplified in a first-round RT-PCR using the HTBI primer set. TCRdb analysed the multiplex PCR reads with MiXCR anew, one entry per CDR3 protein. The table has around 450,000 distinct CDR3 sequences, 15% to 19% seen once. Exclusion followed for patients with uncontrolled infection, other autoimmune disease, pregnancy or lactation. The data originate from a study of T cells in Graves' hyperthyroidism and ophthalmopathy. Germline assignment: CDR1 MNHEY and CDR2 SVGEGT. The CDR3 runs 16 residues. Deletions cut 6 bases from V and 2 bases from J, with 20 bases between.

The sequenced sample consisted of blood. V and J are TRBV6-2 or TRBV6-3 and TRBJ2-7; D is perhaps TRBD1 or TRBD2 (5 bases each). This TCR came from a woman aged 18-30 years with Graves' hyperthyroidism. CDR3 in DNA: TGTGCCAGCAGCCAGCCCGGGGCCTTGGGGCCCTACGAGCAGTACTTC. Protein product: CASSQPGALGPYEQYF.